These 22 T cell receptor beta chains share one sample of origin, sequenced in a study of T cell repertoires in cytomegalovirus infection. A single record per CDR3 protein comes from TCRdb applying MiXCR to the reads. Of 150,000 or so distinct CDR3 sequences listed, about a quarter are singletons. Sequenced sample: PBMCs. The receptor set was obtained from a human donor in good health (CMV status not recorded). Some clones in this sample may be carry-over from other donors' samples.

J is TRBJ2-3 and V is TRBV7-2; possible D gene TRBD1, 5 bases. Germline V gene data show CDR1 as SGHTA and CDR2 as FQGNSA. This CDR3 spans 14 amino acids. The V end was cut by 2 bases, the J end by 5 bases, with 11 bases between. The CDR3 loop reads CASSLRGFGDTQYF. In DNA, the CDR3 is TGTGCCAGCAGCTTAAGGGGCTTCGGAGATACGCAGTATTTT.

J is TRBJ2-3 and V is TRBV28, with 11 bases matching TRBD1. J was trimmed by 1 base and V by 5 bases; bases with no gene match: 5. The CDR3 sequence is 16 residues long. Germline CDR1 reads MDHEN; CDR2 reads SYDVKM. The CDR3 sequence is CASSVRTGGGTDTQYF. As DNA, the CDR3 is TGTGCCAGCAGTGTCAGGACAGGGGGCGGCACAGATACGCAGTATTTT.

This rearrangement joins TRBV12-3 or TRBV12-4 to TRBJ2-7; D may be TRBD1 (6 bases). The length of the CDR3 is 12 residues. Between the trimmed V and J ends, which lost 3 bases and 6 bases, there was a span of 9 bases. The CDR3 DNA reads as TGTGCCAGCAGTTTGTGGGGGCTCGAGCAGTACTTC. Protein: CASSLWGLEQYF.

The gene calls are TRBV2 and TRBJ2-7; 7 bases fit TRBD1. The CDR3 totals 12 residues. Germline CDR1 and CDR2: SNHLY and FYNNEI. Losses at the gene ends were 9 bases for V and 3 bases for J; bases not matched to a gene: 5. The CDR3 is CASHRGFYEQYF. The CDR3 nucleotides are TGTGCCAGTCACAGGGGATTCTACGAGCAGTACTTC.

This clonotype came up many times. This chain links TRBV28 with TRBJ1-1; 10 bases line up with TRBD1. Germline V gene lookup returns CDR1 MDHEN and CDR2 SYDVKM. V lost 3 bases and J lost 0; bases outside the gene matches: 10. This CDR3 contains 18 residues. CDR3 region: CASSLGGTGVFMNTEAFF. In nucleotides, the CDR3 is TGTGCCAGCAGTTTGGGGGGGACAGGGGTGTTCATGAACACTGAAGCTTTCTTT.

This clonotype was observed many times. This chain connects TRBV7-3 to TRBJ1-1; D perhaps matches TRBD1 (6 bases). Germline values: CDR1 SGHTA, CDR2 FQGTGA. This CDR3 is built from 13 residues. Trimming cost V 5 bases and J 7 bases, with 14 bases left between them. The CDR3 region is CASSPTGSGEAFF. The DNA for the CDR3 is TGTGCCAGCAGCCCAACAGGGTCGGGTGAAGCTTTCTTT.

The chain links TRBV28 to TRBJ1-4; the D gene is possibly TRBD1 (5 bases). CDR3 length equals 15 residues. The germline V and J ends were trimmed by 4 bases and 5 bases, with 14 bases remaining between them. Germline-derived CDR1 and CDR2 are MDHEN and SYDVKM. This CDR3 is CASSSPQDRNEKLFF. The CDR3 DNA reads TGTGCCAGCAGTTCCCCACAGGACCGCAATGAAAAACTGTTTTTT.

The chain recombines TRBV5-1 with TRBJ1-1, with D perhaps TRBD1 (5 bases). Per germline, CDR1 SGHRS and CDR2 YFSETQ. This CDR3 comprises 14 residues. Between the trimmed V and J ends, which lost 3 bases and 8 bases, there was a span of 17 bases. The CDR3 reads CASSSNGGSIEAFF. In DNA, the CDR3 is TGCGCCAGCAGCTCGAATGGGGGGTCAATCGAAGCTTTCTTT. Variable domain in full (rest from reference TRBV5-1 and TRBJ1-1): KAGVTQTPRYLIKTRGQQVTLSCSPISGHRSVSWYQQTPGQGLQFLFEYFSETQRNKGNFPGRFSGRQFSNSRSEMNVSTLELGDSALYLCASSSNGGSIEAFFGQGTRLTVV.

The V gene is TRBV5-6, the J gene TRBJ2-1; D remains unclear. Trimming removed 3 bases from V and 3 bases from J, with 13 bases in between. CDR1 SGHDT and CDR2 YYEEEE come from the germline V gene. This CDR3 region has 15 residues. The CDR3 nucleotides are TGTGCCAGCAGCTATCCGGGTCTAAACTACAATGAGCAGTTCTTC. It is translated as CASSYPGLNYNEQFF.

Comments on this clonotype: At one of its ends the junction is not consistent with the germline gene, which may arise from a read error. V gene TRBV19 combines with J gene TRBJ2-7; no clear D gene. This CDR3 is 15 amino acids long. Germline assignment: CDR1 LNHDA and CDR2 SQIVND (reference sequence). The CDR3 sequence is CTSSMWHSAGYEQYF. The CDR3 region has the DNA TGTACCAGTAGTATGTGGCATTCGGCAGGCTACGAGCAGTACTTC. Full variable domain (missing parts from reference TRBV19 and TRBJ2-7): DGGITQSPKYLFRKEGQNVTLSCEQNLNHDAMYWYRQDPGQGLRLIYYSQIVNDFQKGDIAEGYSVSREKKESFPLTVTSAQKNPTAFYLCTSSMWHSAGYEQYFGPGTRLTVT.

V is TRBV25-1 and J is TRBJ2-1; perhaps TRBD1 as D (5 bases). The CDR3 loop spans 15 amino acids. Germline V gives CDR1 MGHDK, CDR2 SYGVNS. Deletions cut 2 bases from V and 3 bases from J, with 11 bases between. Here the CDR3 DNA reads TGTGCCAGCAGTGAAGGACATGTGGTCTACAATGAGCAGTTCTTC. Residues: CASSEGHVVYNEQFF.

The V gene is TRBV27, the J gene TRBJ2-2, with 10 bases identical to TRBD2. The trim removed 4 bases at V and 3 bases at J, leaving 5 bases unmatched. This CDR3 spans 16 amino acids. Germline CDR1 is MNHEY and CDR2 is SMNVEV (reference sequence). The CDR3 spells CASSYLGLADTGELFF. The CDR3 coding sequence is TGTGCCAGCAGTTACCTAGGACTAGCGGACACCGGGGAGCTGTTTTTT.

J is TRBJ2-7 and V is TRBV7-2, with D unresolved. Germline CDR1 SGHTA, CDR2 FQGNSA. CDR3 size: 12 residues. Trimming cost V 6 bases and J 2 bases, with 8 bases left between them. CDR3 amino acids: CASRWAAYEQYF. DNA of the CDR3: TGTGCCAGCAGATGGGCCGCCTACGAGCAGTACTTC.

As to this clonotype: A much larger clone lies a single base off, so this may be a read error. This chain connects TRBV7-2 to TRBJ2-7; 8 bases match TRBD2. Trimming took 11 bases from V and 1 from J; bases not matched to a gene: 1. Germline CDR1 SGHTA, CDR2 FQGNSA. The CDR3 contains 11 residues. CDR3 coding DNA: TGTGCCGGCGGGGGGTCCTACGAGCAGTACTTC. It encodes CAGGGSYEQYF.

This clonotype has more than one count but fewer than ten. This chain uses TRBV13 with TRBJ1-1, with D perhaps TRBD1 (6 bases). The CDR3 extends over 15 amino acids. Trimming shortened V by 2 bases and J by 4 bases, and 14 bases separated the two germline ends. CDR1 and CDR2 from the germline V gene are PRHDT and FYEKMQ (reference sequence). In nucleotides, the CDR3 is TGTGCCAGCAGCTTATCTCTGGGGGCGAGCACTGAAGCTTTCTTT. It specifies CASSLSLGASTEAFF. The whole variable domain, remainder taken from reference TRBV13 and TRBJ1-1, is AAGVIQSPRHLIKEKRETATLKCYPIPRHDTVYWYQQGPGQDPQFLISFYEKMQSDKGSIPDRFSAQQFSDYHSELNMSSLELGDSALYFCASSLSLGASTEAFFGQGTRLTVV.

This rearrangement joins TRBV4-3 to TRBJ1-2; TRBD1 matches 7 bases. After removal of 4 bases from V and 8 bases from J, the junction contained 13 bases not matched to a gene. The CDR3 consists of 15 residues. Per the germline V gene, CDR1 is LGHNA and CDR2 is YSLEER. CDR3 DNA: TGCGCCAGCAGCCTAACCCGGGACAGTTATCGGGGCTACACCTTC. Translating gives CASSLTRDSYRGYTF.

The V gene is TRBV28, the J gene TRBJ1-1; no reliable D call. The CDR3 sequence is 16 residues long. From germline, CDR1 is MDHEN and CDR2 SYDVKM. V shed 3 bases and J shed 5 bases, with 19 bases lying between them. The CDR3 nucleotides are TGTGCCAGCAGTTTCCCGCCGGACGTGACGGGGACTGAAGCTTTCTTT. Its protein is CASSFPPDVTGTEAFF.

CDR3 residues: CASLLQGAYEQYF. DNA of the CDR3: TGTGCCAGTCTTCTTCAGGGGGCCTACGAGCAGTACTTC. The V gene is TRBV28, the J gene TRBJ2-7; 7 positions match TRBD1. The J segment lost 2 bases and the V segment lost 9 bases, leaving 7 bases of the junction unmatched. Per germline, CDR1 MDHEN and CDR2 SYDVKM. The CDR3 consists of 13 residues. The full variable domain, in which reference TRBV28 and TRBJ2-7 provide the parts outside the CDR3, is DVKVTQSSRYLVKRTGEKVFLECVQDMDHENMFWYRQDPGLGLRLIYFSYDVKMKEKGDIPEGYSVSREKKERFSLILESASTNQTSMYLCASLLQGAYEQYFGPGTRLTVT.

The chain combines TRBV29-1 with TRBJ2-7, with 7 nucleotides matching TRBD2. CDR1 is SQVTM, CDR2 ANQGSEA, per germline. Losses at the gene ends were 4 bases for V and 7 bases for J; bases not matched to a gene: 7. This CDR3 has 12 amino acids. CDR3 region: CSVGAGTGEQYF. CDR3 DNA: TGCAGCGTTGGAGCGGGAACGGGGGAGCAGTACTTC.

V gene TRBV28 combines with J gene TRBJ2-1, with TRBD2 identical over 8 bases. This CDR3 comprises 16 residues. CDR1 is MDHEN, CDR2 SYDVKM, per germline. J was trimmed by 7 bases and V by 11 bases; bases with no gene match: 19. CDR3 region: CASRPVSGTLRNEQFF. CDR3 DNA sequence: TGTGCCTCACGGCCTGTTAGCGGGACTCTGAGGAATGAGCAGTTCTTC.

Here the CDR3 reads CASSPRDRGVKNIQYF. The CDR3 bases are TGTGCCAGCAGCCCCCGGGACAGGGGGGTCAAAAACATTCAGTACTTC. This chain joins TRBV5-6 and TRBJ2-4, with TRBD1 matching 11 bases. The CDR3 totals 16 residues. Trimming removed 4 bases from V and 3 bases from J; junction bases left unmatched: 6. Germline V gene data show CDR1 as SGHDT and CDR2 as YYEEEE.

CDR3 nucleotides: TGTGCCAGCAGTTACTCCAGGGACAATCAGCCCCAGCATTTT. The encoded protein is CASSYSRDNQPQHF. This sequence joins TRBV6-5 and TRBJ1-5, with D possibly matching TRBD1 (5 bases). Trimming removed 0 bases at V and 3 bases at J, with 6 bases between. Per germline, CDR1 MNHEY and CDR2 SVGAGI. The CDR3 consists of 14 residues.